These 9 T cell receptor beta chains were all obtained from the same sample, sequenced in a study of blood T cells in healthy people across ages. PCR was performed a second time for roughly 7 to 11 cycles using a sample-barcoded 5' primer and a J-beta primer mix. One entry per CDR3 protein results from TCRdb running MiXCR on the 5' RACE reads. Of about 1,400,000 distinct CDR3 sequences in the sample, roughly 59% were seen once. Sequenced input: blood. These receptors came from a man aged 18 to 30 in good health.

The chain uses TRBV4-1 and TRBJ2-6; D is ambiguous. The CDR3 is made up of 15 amino acids. The germline gives CDR1 MGHRA, CDR2 YSYEKL. Trimming removed 4 bases at V and 5 bases at J, with 12 bases between. The CDR3 coding sequence is TGCGCCAGCAGCCCCCATTTGTTAAGGGCCAACGTCCTGACTTTC. Protein product: CASSPHLLRANVLTF.

This clonotype has a handful of counts. The chain carries TRBV4-1 and TRBJ2-7; possibly TRBD1 for D (5 bases). The germline V and J ends were trimmed by 3 bases and 3 bases, with 15 bases remaining between them. This CDR3 is 15 amino acids long. Germline V gives CDR1 MGHRA, CDR2 YSYEKL. The chain's CDR3 is CASSQQIAGFYEQYF. Written as DNA, the CDR3 is TGCGCCAGCAGCCAGCAGATAGCAGGGTTCTACGAGCAGTACTTC.

The chain is built from TRBV6-2 or TRBV6-3 and TRBJ2-3; 7 bases fit TRBD1. Trimming removed 6 bases from V and 5 bases from J; junction bases left unmatched: 14. Germline V gene sequence: CDR1 MNHEY, CDR2 SVGEGT. There are 16 residues in the CDR3. CDR3 in DNA: TGTGCCAGCAGCGCCGGCGAGGGGGCCGGTAAAGATACGCAGTATTTT. The encoded protein is CASSAGEGAGKDTQYF.

The genes are TRBV7-9 and TRBJ2-5, with D tentatively TRBD1 or TRBD2 (5 bases each). The J call could be wrong; TRBJ2-7 is a better fit for the DNA end. The CDR3 runs to 13 residues. Germline CDR1 is SEHNR and CDR2 is FQNEAQ (reference sequence). The CDR3 DNA follows: TGTGCCAGCAGCCACGTAAAGGGGAGCGAGCAGTACTTC. Its protein is CASSHVKGSEQYF.

This clonotype was detected only a few times. The gene calls are TRBV6-2 or TRBV6-3 and TRBJ2-7; 8 bases line up with TRBD2. V lost 6 bases to trimming and J lost 5 bases; unmatched junction nucleotides: 6. The CDR3 loop spans 13 amino acids. CDR1 MNHEY and CDR2 SVGEGT come from the germline V gene. The CDR3 spells CASRAGTSNEQYF. The CDR3, as DNA: TGTGCCAGCAGAGCCGGGACTAGTAACGAGCAGTACTTC.

The V call is TRBV6-1, the J call TRBJ2-5; D unresolved. The CDR3 loop spans 15 amino acids. Germline V gives CDR1 MNHNS, CDR2 SASEGT. V gave up 6 bases and J gave up 5 bases, with 19 bases separating them. In nucleotides, the CDR3 is TGTGCCAGCAGACTTGGGTCCCGAGATAAGGAGACCCAGTACTTC. Translated, it gives CASRLGSRDKETQYF.

The J gene is TRBJ2-5, the V gene TRBV20-1; TRBD2 might be the D (5 bases). The V gene lost 5 bases and the J gene lost 2 bases, with 18 bases spanning the gap. From germline, CDR1 is DFQATT and CDR2 SNEGSKA (reference sequence). The CDR3 loop spans 15 amino acids. CDR3: CSARTTNGDQETQYF. CDR3 nucleotides: TGCAGTGCTCGGACGACTAACGGAGATCAAGAGACCCAGTACTTC.

V usage is TRBV20-1 and J usage is TRBJ2-7, with 7 bases identical to TRBD2. Germline lookup yields CDR1 DFQATT and CDR2 SNEGSKA (reference sequence). V was pared by 3 bases and J by 6 bases, with 17 bases of the junction left unmatched. The CDR3 is made up of 16 amino acids. In DNA form, the CDR3 reads TGCAGTGCTAGGCCCCCCGGACTTGCGGGAGCGGGCGAGCAGTACTTC. Amino acids: CSARPPGLAGAGEQYF.

The chain couples TRBV3-1 to TRBJ2-3, with D possibly matching TRBD2 (6 bases). The ends were cut back, 3 bases at V and 4 bases at J, with 20 bases in the middle. This CDR3 contains 17 residues. Germline CDR1 reads LGHDT; CDR2 reads YNNKEL (reference sequence). CDR3 coding DNA: TGTGCCAGCAGCCACCATCCGGGACTGCAGCCTCCAGATACGCAGTATTTT. Translation gives CASSHHPGLQPPDTQYF.